This TCR beta chain appears in the sequencing data of a study of early stage breast cancer tumors (dated by TCRdb to between 2016 and 2019). Context from the whole study: Of the roughly 15 invasive breast tumors, twelve were found to be estrogen receptor-positive, progesterone receptor-positive and HER2-negative. The average read coverage per sample was around 9-fold. The samples as a whole yielded a few million detected templates, corresponding to nearly 1,100,000 unique clonotypes. About 70% of the 12 ER+/PR+/HER2- tumors were invasive ductal carcinomas, while the other four were invasive lobular carcinomas. What the authors observed across the whole study: Repertoires from blood resembled normal breast more closely than tumor, and using blood as a reference for each tissue separated tumor from normal in 14 of 16 patients. Compared with adjacent normal breast tissue, tumors had higher clonality and roughly 2.5-fold greater T cell density. Enriched TCRB sequences shared across patients were mostly commonly generated sequences, unlikely to play an important role in the tumor microenvironment. Because the cohort was small, a breakdown by tumor subtype could not be done. Chain pairing and functional markers such as CD4, CD8 and FOXP3 were missed by bulk genomic DNA sequencing of unsorted cells.

Trimming takes 6 bases from V and 3 bases from J, and the germline ends sit 14 bases apart. The CDR3 contains 14 residues, cysteine and phenylalanine counted. The kept DNA is CDR3 alone, 42 bases in frame from the first base. The germline V gene encodes CDR1 MNHNS and CDR2 SASEGT. The study profiled bulk TCR beta-chain repertoires in matched peripheral blood, tumor and adjacent normal breast tissue taken from approximately 15 patients with early-stage breast cancer. Before surgery, whole blood (roughly 5-11 mL) was collected into EDTA tubes and processed within 2 hours. Ficoll-Paque centrifugation in SepMate-50 tubes was used to isolate peripheral blood mononuclear cells. PBMCs were cryopreserved in aliquots of roughly 1.8 to 4 million cells in around 90% FBS with roughly 10% DMSO and kept in liquid nitrogen. The Qiagen AllPrep DNA/RNA Mini kit was used to extract genomic DNA. Two independent genomic DNA replicates were amplified for each sample, with approximately 0.5 ug used for blood and approximately 1.5 ug for tumor or normal breast. TCRB sequencing of genomic DNA was carried out with the ImmunoSeq Intro kit according to the manufacturer's instructions. Multiplex PCR ran around 29 cycles with proprietary primers and spike-in control sequences for absolute quantification. Single-end 150-bp reads were used to sequence an 87-bp fragment covering the CDR3 and the flanking V and J genes. Seven samples, each with two replicates, were multiplexed per lane of an Illumina MiSeq using version 3.0 chemistry. The paper's processing steps were these. The vendor's proprietary pipeline processed the raw data and merged both replicates into a single result for each sample. A clonotype was defined as productive rearrangements that share the same V-gene family, CDR3 amino acid sequence and J-gene segment. Clonality was calculated as 1 minus the normalized Shannon entropy (Pielou evenness) of TCRB abundances. To estimate T cell density, the total number of templates was divided by the input cell count, which was inferred from how much DNA went in. Recon with default parameters was used to estimate total repertoire diversity and clonality. A clonotype counted as tumor-enriched if its abundance in tumor exceeded 0.1% and was at least 32-fold higher than its abundance in normal breast. In its TCRdb copy, this immuneACCESS table keeps in-frame sequences only and misses some clones. Where compared with another copy, unresolved V genes explain less than half of these, and the others have no known cause. The V and J calls and clone size come from that table; D and trimming were worked out from the DNA. This sample gives tens of thousands of clones in total; around 72% of them show up just once. The ten largest clones represent 6.5% to 9% of the sample.

The table lists this clone with a few counts. The antigen it binds to is not known. The input lacks base qualities; no much larger clone sits a single base away. The chain was built from TRBV6-1 and TRBJ1-2; the D gene identity is not certain. Sequenced sample: blood. The sequence came from a person between 45 and 65 years old with breast cancer. CDR3 region: CASRLERLDYGYTF. The DNA reads TGTGCCAGCAGGCTGGAGAGACTCGACTATGGCTACACCTTC.